This passage covers 21 T cell receptor beta chains from one sample sequenced in a study of vaccination and CD4 T cells after COVID-19. Oncomine TCR Beta short-read sequencing was applied to DNA from cultured CD4+ T cells. TCRdb called the PCR reads again in MiXCR, with one record for every CDR3 protein. The sample records roughly 3,900 distinct CDR3 sequences, around 71% being singletons. The treatment was: approximately 9-day PBMC culture with coronavirus spike peptide pools or control peptides (ViraFEST assay). What these receptors recognize is not known. The material sequenced was CD4+ T cells from blood, cultured in vitro. The source of these receptors is a human donor who had recovered from COVID-19.

The chain recombines TRBV20-1 with TRBJ1-6; no reliable D call. The germline gives CDR1 DFQATT, CDR2 SNEGSKA (reference sequence). The ends were cut back, 4 bases at V and 8 bases at J, with 12 bases in the middle. The length of the CDR3 is 13 residues. The CDR3 region has the DNA TGCAGTGCTACGCGGTGGGTAGATTCACCCCTCCACTTT. Translation: CSATRWVDSPLHF.

The chain is built from TRBV19 and TRBJ1-2; 8 nucleotides align to TRBD1. There are 15 residues in the CDR3. Germline values: CDR1 LNHDA, CDR2 SQIVND (reference sequence). The V gene end was trimmed by 1 base and the J gene end by 2 bases; junction bases not matched to a gene: 3. Here the CDR3 reads CASSIGQGRNYGYTF. The DNA for the CDR3 is TGTGCCAGTAGTATAGGACAGGGGAGGAACTATGGCTACACCTTC. Variable domain in full (rest from reference TRBV19 and TRBJ1-2): DGGITQSPKYLFRKEGQNVTLSCEQNLNHDAMYWYRQDPGQGLRLIYYSQIVNDFQKGDIAEGYSVSREKKESFPLTVTSAQKNPTAFYLCASSIGQGRNYGYTFGSGTRLTVV.

V is TRBV19 and J is TRBJ1-5, with a possible D match to TRBD1 (5 bases). Germline V lookup: CDR1 LNHDA, CDR2 SQIVND (reference sequence). V lost 0 bases and J 6 bases, leaving 21 bases between the germline ends. This CDR3 is 18 amino acids long. The CDR3 region has the DNA TGTGCCAGTAGTATAGAGGCGTATGGGGCAGGGTTTAGTCAGCCCCAGCATTTT. It yields the protein CASSIEAYGAGFSQPQHF.

CDR3 nucleotide sequence: TGTGCCAACCAGCCCATACCGGACAGGGGGCGAGATTGTGGCTACACCTTC. This codes for CANQPIPDRGRDCGYTF. This rearrangement joins TRBV27 to TRBJ1-2; the match to TRBD1 covers 11 bases. CDR1 is MNHEY and CDR2 is SMNVEV in the germline V gene (reference sequence). With 10 bases clipped from V and 7 bases from J, the junction kept 20 bases outside the gene matches. This CDR3 is built from 17 residues.

The chain combines TRBV2 with TRBJ2-3, with no clear D. The germline CDR1 and CDR2 sequences are SNHLY and FYNNEI. V lost 5 bases and J 5 bases, leaving 11 bases between the germline ends. This CDR3 comprises 13 residues. Here the CDR3 DNA reads TGTGCCAGCAGTTTTGGAGCCTTAGATACGCAGTATTTT. Amino acid sequence: CASSFGALDTQYF.

This chain joins TRBV6-1 and TRBJ1-2; D gene uncertain. V shed 6 bases and J shed 7 bases, with 15 bases lying between them. The CDR3 length is 13 residues. In germline, CDR1 is MNHNS, CDR2 SASEGT. This CDR3 reads CASSLARESGYTF. The CDR3, as DNA: TGTGCCAGCAGCTTAGCCCGTGAGTCTGGCTACACCTTC.

The CDR3 sequence is CASSFARGDYEQYF. The CDR3 DNA is TGTGCCAGCAGTTTCGCCAGGGGGGACTACGAGCAGTACTTC. The chain is built from TRBV12-3 or TRBV12-4 and TRBJ2-7; a possible D gene is TRBD1 (7 bases). The CDR3 runs 14 residues. Trimming left V 3 bases short and J 3 bases short, with 12 bases between.

The chain joins TRBV7-4 to TRBJ1-4; a weak D match, TRBD1 (5 bases). The CDR3 length is 20 residues. Germline V gene sequence: CDR1 SGHVT, CDR2 SQSDAQ. Trimming took off 0 bases at V and 0 bases at J, with 20 bases between the two ends. CDR3 DNA: TGTGCCAGCAGCTTAGCCCGGAGTGGGGGGGTTAGTACAACTAATGAAAAACTGTTTTTT. Translated: CASSLARSGGVSTTNEKLFF.

V usage is TRBV2 and J usage is TRBJ1-1; D gene unclear. The CDR3 totals 15 residues. V lost 3 bases and J 0 bases, leaving 11 bases between the germline ends. CDR1 SNHLY and CDR2 FYNNEI come from the germline V gene. The CDR3 DNA sequence: TGTGCCAGCAGTGATTCAGGCCTTATGAACACTGAAGCTTTCTTT. This gives the protein CASSDSGLMNTEAFF.

The chain couples TRBV5-1 to TRBJ2-5; D is possibly TRBD2 (5 bases). CDR3 size: 14 residues. Trimming cost V 7 bases and J 2 bases, with 15 bases left between them. Germline-derived CDR1 and CDR2 are SGHRS and YFSETQ. The CDR3 loop reads CASRKREIQETQYF. For the CDR3, the DNA is TGCGCCAGCCGAAAGAGGGAGATACAAGAGACCCAGTACTTC.

The J gene is TRBJ2-7, the V gene TRBV5-5, with a possible D match to TRBD1 (6 bases). The germline V gene has CDR1 SGHKS and CDR2 YYEKEE (reference sequence). Deletions cut 4 bases from V and 3 bases from J, with 8 bases between. The CDR3 contains 12 residues. The CDR3 sequence is CASSDRFYEQYF. CDR3 bases: TGTGCCAGCAGCGACAGGTTCTACGAGCAGTACTTC.

This chain links TRBV7-9 with TRBJ1-4, with unresolved D. Per the germline V gene, CDR1 is SEHNR and CDR2 is FQNEAQ (reference sequence). The CDR3 extends over 14 amino acids. Trimming left V 3 bases short and J 8 bases short, with 13 bases between. This CDR3 reads CASSFRSIEEKLFF. In nucleotides, the CDR3 is TGTGCCAGCAGCTTTAGGTCAATTGAAGAAAAACTGTTTTTT.

This clonotype was seen only a few times. The chain recombines TRBV10-3 with TRBJ2-3; tentatively, D is TRBD2 (6 bases). The V end lost 3 bases, the J end lost 4 bases, and 11 bases lay between the germline ends. The CDR3 spans 14 residues. Germline CDR1 is ENHRY and CDR2 is SYGVKD. DNA of the CDR3: TGTGCCATCAGTGATGGCAGGGAGGCAGATACGCAGTATTTT. Its protein product is CAISDGREADTQYF.

The rearrangement joins TRBV29-1 to TRBJ1-2; 9 bases fit TRBD1. The germline V gene encodes CDR1 SQVTM and CDR2 ANQGSEA. V was clipped by 5 bases and J by 3 bases; unmatched bases: 7. CDR3 length: 14 amino acids. CDR3 residues: CSVFTGGQDYGYTF. In DNA form, the CDR3 reads TGCAGCGTTTTTACAGGGGGCCAGGACTATGGCTACACCTTC.

In its sample, this clonotype was seen a few times. The chain is built from TRBV12-3 or TRBV12-4 and TRBJ1-2, with D unclear. The CDR3 sequence is 12 residues long. Trimming left V 2 bases short and J 3 bases short, with 4 bases between. DNA for the CDR3: TGTGCCAGCAGTTTAAGGGACTATGGCTACACCTTC. Protein product: CASSLRDYGYTF.

The rearrangement uses TRBV7-8 and TRBJ2-6; D possibly corresponds to TRBD1 (5 bases). The CDR3 loop spans 16 amino acids. Per germline, CDR1 SGHVS and CDR2 FQNEAQ. The V and J ends lost 1 base and 0 bases respectively, with 7 bases between them. In nucleotides, the CDR3 is TGTGCCAGCAGCTTAGGACAGTTCTCTGGGGCCAACGTCCTGACTTTC. It yields the protein CASSLGQFSGANVLTF.

CDR3 DNA sequence: TGTGCCAGCAGTTTTTCCGGGCGGGGCTCACCCCTCCACTTT. Protein product: CASSFSGRGSPLHF. This chain connects TRBV12-3 or TRBV12-4 to TRBJ1-6, with D possibly matching TRBD1 (5 bases). The CDR3 covers 14 residues. V gave up 3 bases and J gave up 10 bases, with 13 bases separating them.

The chain uses TRBV6-1 and TRBJ2-5, with TRBD1 as a possible D gene (5 bases). CDR3 length equals 12 residues. The germline V gene has CDR1 MNHNS and CDR2 SASEGT. Trimming cost V 6 bases and J 3 bases, with 8 bases left between them. This CDR3 reads CASRTVEETQYF. As DNA, the CDR3 is TGTGCCAGCAGGACAGTAGAAGAGACCCAGTACTTC.

This clonotype was seen once. This chain connects TRBV20-1 to TRBJ2-5; D unresolved. There are 11 residues in the CDR3. Deletions cut 6 bases from V and 1 base from J, with 6 bases between. Per the germline V gene, CDR1 is DFQATT and CDR2 is SNEGSKA (reference sequence). This chain's CDR3 is CSAHGQETQYF. CDR3 sequence (DNA): TGCAGTGCCCACGGCCAAGAGACCCAGTACTTC.

V and J are TRBV6-5 and TRBJ1-2; D remains unclear. Germline V gives CDR1 MNHEY, CDR2 SVGAGI. The V end was cut by 0 bases, the J end by 5 bases, with 19 bases between. CDR3 length: 17 residues. The CDR3 sequence is CASSYSGRVSVGYGYTF. The CDR3 DNA reads as TGTGCCAGCAGTTACTCGGGTAGGGTTAGCGTCGGATATGGCTACACCTTC.

The chain joins TRBV20-1 to TRBJ2-4, with 9 positions matching TRBD1. The CDR3 totals 15 residues. Unmatched junction bases numbered 16, after V lost 3 bases and J lost 13 bases. CDR1 DFQATT and CDR2 SNEGSKA come from the germline V gene (reference sequence). This CDR3 reads CSASSGGGQGKEQYF. The CDR3 DNA follows: TGCAGTGCTAGTTCCGGAGGGGGACAGGGAAAAGAGCAGTACTTC.